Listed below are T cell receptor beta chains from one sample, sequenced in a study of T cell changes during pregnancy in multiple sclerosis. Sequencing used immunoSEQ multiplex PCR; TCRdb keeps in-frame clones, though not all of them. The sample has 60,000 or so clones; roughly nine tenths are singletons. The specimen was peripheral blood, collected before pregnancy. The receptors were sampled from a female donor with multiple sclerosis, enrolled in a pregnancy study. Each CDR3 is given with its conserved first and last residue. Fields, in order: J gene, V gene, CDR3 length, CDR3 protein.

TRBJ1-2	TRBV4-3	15	CASSQVSAGGHGYTF
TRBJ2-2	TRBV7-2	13	CASSKPRTGELFF
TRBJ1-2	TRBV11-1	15	CASSPPRTGIYGYTF
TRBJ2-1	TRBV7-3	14	CASSPPAAANEQFF
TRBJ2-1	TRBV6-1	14	CASTAPVGDHEQFF
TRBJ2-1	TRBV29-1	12	CSLSDRYNEQFF
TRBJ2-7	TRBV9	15	CASSVTSGGHYEQYF
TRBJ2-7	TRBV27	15	CASSFYRGSLYEQYF
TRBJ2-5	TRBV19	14	CASSMVDSQETQYF
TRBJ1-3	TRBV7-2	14	CASSRVVSGNTIYF
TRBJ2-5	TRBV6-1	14	CASSGTFTGGTQYF
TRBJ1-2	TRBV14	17	CASSQEGTAVFTYGYTF
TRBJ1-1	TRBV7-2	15	CASSTHGTPNAEAFF
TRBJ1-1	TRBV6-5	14	CASSRSTRDTEAFF
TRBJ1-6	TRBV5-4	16	CASSPDPYPGNSPLHF
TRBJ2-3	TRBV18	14	CASSPRRGIDTQYF
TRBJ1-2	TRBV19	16	CASRRSGTGANYGYTF
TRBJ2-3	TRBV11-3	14	CASSIGQGRDTQYF
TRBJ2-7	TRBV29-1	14	CSVDVGQDSYEQYF
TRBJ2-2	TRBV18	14	CASSPGQNTGELFF
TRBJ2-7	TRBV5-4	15	CASSLETAFSYEQYF
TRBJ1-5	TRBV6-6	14	CASSWGQGGQPQHF
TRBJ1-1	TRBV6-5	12	CASNQGGTEAFF
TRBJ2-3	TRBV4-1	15	CASSPGEGGADTQYF
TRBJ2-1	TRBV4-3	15	CASSRMAGDGNEQFF
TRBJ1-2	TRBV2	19	CASSHEAPGTAKTNYGYTF
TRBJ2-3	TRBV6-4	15	CASSEGGGATDTQYF
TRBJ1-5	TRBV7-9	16	CASSSTGGAGNQPQHF
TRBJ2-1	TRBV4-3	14	CASSGDREYNEQFF